Below are 6 T cell receptor beta chains sequenced from a single sample in a study of T cell responses to AZD1222 COVID-19 vaccine. Sequencing used immunoSEQ multiplex PCR; TCRdb keeps in-frame clones, though not all of them. The sample has approximately 92,000 clones, approximately 90% seen once; the top ten hold less than 3.5%. The material sequenced was peripheral blood, taken on day 0 of AZD1222 vaccination. Source of these receptors: an adult in good health.

The chain has TRBV19 and TRBJ1-4, with a possible D match to TRBD1 (5 bases). From germline, CDR1 is LNHDA and CDR2 SQIVND (reference sequence). The CDR3 extends over 14 amino acids. Trimming took 5 bases from V and 7 from J, leaving 14 bases between them. CDR3 DNA sequence: TGTGCCAGTAGTGTACAGGCGCTCCCTGAAAAACTGTTTTTT. This sequence encodes CASSVQALPEKLFF.

This chain joins TRBV27 and TRBJ1-2; possibly TRBD1 for D (6 bases). The length of the CDR3 is 16 residues. The V and J ends lost 5 bases and 0 bases respectively, with 16 bases between them. CDR1 is MNHEY and CDR2 is SMNVEV in the germline V gene (reference sequence). The CDR3, as DNA: TGTGCCAGCAGTGCGGCAGGGGTCCAAGCTAACTATGGCTACACCTTC. Amino acids: CASSAAGVQANYGYTF.

V gene TRBV27 combines with J gene TRBJ2-7; D is perhaps TRBD1 (6 bases). Trimming removed 2 bases at V and 1 base at J, with 18 bases between. In germline, CDR1 is MNHEY, CDR2 SMNVEV (reference sequence). This CDR3 region has 17 residues. Here the CDR3 DNA reads TGTGCCAGCAGTTTAAATTGGGACACCTGGGGATCCTACGAGCAGTACTTC. Translated: CASSLNWDTWGSYEQYF.

This chain joins TRBV7-9 and TRBJ1-1, with TRBD1 as a possible D gene (5 bases). The CDR3 length is 13 residues. V was clipped by 5 bases and J by 1 base, with 8 bases between them. Germline lookup yields CDR1 SEHNR and CDR2 FQNEAQ (reference sequence). CDR3 region: CASSPGGNTEAFF. The CDR3 nucleotides are TGTGCCAGCAGCCCCGGGGGGAACACTGAAGCTTTCTTT.

The chain carries TRBV7-2 and TRBJ1-4, with a tentative D call TRBD1 (6 bases). In germline, CDR1 is SGHTA, CDR2 FQGNSA. The CDR3 is made up of 15 amino acids. V was shortened by 5 bases and J by 8 bases, with 18 bases between the two germline ends. In DNA, the CDR3 is TGTGCCAGCAGCATCGAAGGGGGGGTGGAAGAAAAACTGTTTTTT. Amino acids: CASSIEGGVEEKLFF.

This clone was seen a single time. The chain links TRBV12-3 or TRBV12-4 to TRBJ2-2; D remains ambiguous. The CDR3 loop spans 13 amino acids. V was pared by 6 bases and J by 3 bases, with 8 bases between. Here the CDR3 DNA reads TGTGCCAGCAGGAATAGAGACACCGGGGAGCTGTTTTTT. This gives the protein CASRNRDTGELFF.